Below, one T cell receptor beta chain is given with its context. The target of this receptor is not known. No per-base quality is available; no much larger clone lies one base away. Whole blood was collected in K2EDTA tubes by collaborating institutions according to the institutions' own protocols. For TCRbeta analysis, collaborator samples were shipped as frozen whole blood, as isolated PBMCs, or as DNA extracted from either sample type. The source of the sample is a study of blood T cell repertoires in COVID-19 (dated by TCRdb to 2019 to 2021). About the study as a whole: Collaborator samples came from the United States, Italy and Spain and covered acute and convalescent phases of COVID-19. The prospective study material was composed of cDNA or gDNA derived from T cells, B-cell-depleted T cells, or PBMCs. The dataset comprised deeply sampled blood TCRbeta repertoires from subjects exposed to, actively infected with, or recovered from COVID-19. A freely available public database, intended as a resource for researchers studying the immune response to SARS-CoV-2, is where the repertoires were released. The samples were drawn from two sources: the first 160 participants of the ongoing ImmuneRACE study, and 950 to 1,500 subjects contributed by 6 global collaborators. Sample metadata almost always included a de-identified subject ID, COVID-19 status, age in years and sex. Where available, HLA class I and class II types were obtained from metadata supplied by the sample provider rather than from assay-based typing. Overall study results and their limits: The amount of clinical and demographic metadata varied by source and participant and was provided uncurated.

V is shortened by 5 bases, J by 5 bases, and the region joining them spans 19 bases. The germline V gene supplies CDR1 SGHTA and CDR2 FQGNSA. CDR3 length: 15 amino acids, cysteine to phenylalanine. Only CDR3 DNA is held: 45 bases, read in frame from base 1. TCRbeta CDR3 regions were amplified from genomic DNA using the immunoSEQ Assay, a bias-controlled multiplex PCR. In the original analysis: Nucleated cell counts per sample were estimated from amplification of reference gene primers within the assay. To quantify the absolute abundance of each unique TCRbeta CDR3 rearrangement, sequence reads were collapsed and filtered. For each sample, productive Simpson clonality was calculated by taking the square root of Simpson's diversity index across productive rearrangements. TCRdb's version of the immuneACCESS table is confined to in-frame rearrangements and falls short of the full clone set. An unresolved V gene accounts for under half of the shortfall where checked; the remainder is of unknown origin. Clone size and V and J calls were adopted from that table, with D and trimming inferred from the DNA. This sample has about 120,000 clones in its table, and 85% of those were observed once. The top ten clones comprise roughly a tenth of the sample.

The sequence derives from a man aged 80 or over with acute or convalescent COVID-19. The chain couples TRBV7-2 to TRBJ2-7; the D segment could be TRBD2, given 8 matching bases. Input material: peripheral blood. The CDR3 reads as follows: CASSRGGQPFHEQYF. At the DNA level, the sequence is TGTGCCAGCAGCCGGGGGGGACAGCCGTTCCACGAGCAGTACTTC. The reference TRBV7-2 and TRBJ2-7 proteins fill in what lies around the CDR3, so the full variable domain reads GAGVSQSPSNKVTEKGKDVELRCDPISGHTALYWYRQSLGQGLEFLIYFQGNSAPDKSGLPSDRFSAERTGGSVSTLTIQRTQQEDSAVYLCASSRGGQPFHEQYFGPGTRLTVT.